The clone carrying this T cell receptor (beta chain) was detected a few times. Other DNA sequences from this sample encode an identical CDR3 as well. This sample was taken from a study of shared clonotypes between healthy human individuals. This CDR3 has 12 amino acids. Trimming removed 3 bases from V and 3 bases from J, with 2 bases in between. The germline V gene has CDR1 SGHVS and CDR2 FQNEAQ. Data came from immunoSEQ multiplex PCR; TCRdb stores just in-frame clones and leaves some out. The sample carries approximately 640,000 clones, about 78% recorded once. Sequenced input: memory CD4+ T cells sorted from blood. As for subset: CD45RA-negative fraction. The chain couples TRBV7-8 to TRBJ1-4; D remains ambiguous. The source of this sequence is a woman in her 30s in good health. This CDR3 is CASSFSNEKLFF. CDR3 in DNA: TGTGCCAGCAGCTTTTCTAATGAAAAACTGTTTTTT.